This is a list of T cell receptor beta chains from one sample in a study of blood T cell repertoires in COVID-19. TCRdb keeps only in-frame clones here, not all; method: immunoSEQ multiplex PCR. The sample carries roughly 180,000 clones, 82% recorded once. The sequenced material came from peripheral blood. These receptors all come from a woman of 80 years or more with active or convalescent COVID-19. The CDR3 runs from the conserved cysteine through the conserved F or W. The order of the fields is CDR3 length, V gene, clone size, D gene, J gene, CDR3 protein, CDR3 DNA. The D gene is left open where the match is weak. Not every row has a clone size; where given, it reads once, few, many or a size class.

12	TRBV7-9	few	-	TRBJ2-3	CASSATGDTQYF	TGTGCCAGCAGCGCTACGGGGGATACGCAGTATTTT
15	TRBV7-3	-	-	TRBJ1-6	CASSSQGLGNSPLHF	TGTGCCAGCAGCTCGCAGGGCCTTGGTAATTCACCCCTCCACTTT
18	TRBV9	-	TRBD2	TRBJ2-3	CASSVLGGTSGTTDTQYF	TGTGCCAGCAGCGTCCTAGGGGGGACTAGCGGGACCACAGATACGCAGTATTTT
16	TRBV7-9	-	-	TRBJ2-1	CASSSAHRVPLDEQFF	TGTGCCAGCAGCTCAGCTCACAGGGTACCCCTCGATGAGCAGTTCTTC
13	TRBV29-1	-	TRBD1	TRBJ2-1	CSVGQGLPNEQFF	TGCAGCGTTGGACAGGGGCTACCCAATGAGCAGTTCTTC
12	TRBV6-5	once	-	TRBJ2-7	CASIAPPYEQYF	TGTGCCAGCATCGCGCCGCCCTACGAGCAGTACTTC
15	TRBV5-8	-	-	TRBJ1-5	CASSLGHRFNQPQHF	TGTGCCAGCAGCTTGGGACATAGATTCAATCAGCCCCAGCATTTT
15	TRBV25-1	-	-	TRBJ1-2	CASSEESLLDYGYTF	TGTGCCAGCAGCGAAGAGAGTCTGTTGGACTATGGCTACACCTTC
14	TRBV5-1	-	-	TRBJ1-4	CASSLVHGNEKLFF	TGCGCCAGCAGCTTGGTGCACGGTAATGAAAAACTGTTTTTT
12	TRBV12-3/TRBV12-4	few	TRBD1	TRBJ1-6	CASSRQGSPLHF	TGTGCCAGCAGTCGACAGGGATCACCCCTCCACTTT
15	TRBV5-4	-	TRBD1	TRBJ1-1	CASSSKQGAPTEAFF	TGTGCCAGCAGCTCGAAGCAGGGGGCGCCCACTGAAGCTTTCTTT
15	TRBV5-4	-	TRBD1	TRBJ2-2	CASSTRDRGTGELFF	TGTGCCAGCAGCACCCGGGACAGGGGGACCGGGGAGCTGTTTTTT
14	TRBV6-5	-	TRBD1	TRBJ2-1	CASMGQGAYNEQFF	TGTGCCAGCATGGGACAGGGGGCCTACAATGAGCAGTTCTTC
13	TRBV10-1	-	-	TRBJ2-1	CASSRDSYNEQFF	TGCGCCAGCAGTCGGGACTCCTACAATGAGCAGTTCTTC
15	TRBV27	-	TRBD2	TRBJ2-1	CASSSREGLFNEQFF	TGTGCCAGCAGTTCTCGGGAGGGCCTCTTCAATGAGCAGTTCTTC
16	TRBV5-1	-	-	TRBJ1-4	CASSLADRGANEKLFF	TGCGCCAGCAGCTTGGCCGACCGGGGGGCTAATGAAAAACTGTTTTTT
13	TRBV12-3/TRBV12-4	-	-	TRBJ2-7	CASRNNRAYEQYF	TGTGCCAGCAGAAATAACAGGGCCTACGAGCAGTACTTC
14	TRBV18	-	-	TRBJ1-2	CASSPTDRSYGYTF	TGTGCCAGCTCACCAACGGACAGATCCTATGGCTACACCTTC
15	TRBV28	-	-	TRBJ2-6	CASREGTTGANVLTF	TGTGCCAGCAGGGAGGGGACCACTGGGGCCAACGTCCTGACTTTC
15	TRBV11-2	-	TRBD2	TRBJ2-7	CASSFGSGRPYEQYF	TGTGCCAGCAGCTTTGGAAGCGGGAGGCCCTACGAGCAGTACTTC
17	TRBV10-3	once	-	TRBJ2-3	CAISESYLRRSADTQYF	TGTGCCATCAGTGAGTCCTACCTCCGAAGATCCGCAGATACGCAGTATTTT
14	TRBV28	-	-	TRBJ1-3	CASGQPFSGNTIYF	TGTGCCAGCGGACAGCCTTTCTCTGGAAACACCATATATTTT
14	TRBV5-1	-	-	TRBJ1-2	CASSLEQGGYGYTF	TGCGCCAGCAGCTTGGAACAGGGCGGCTATGGCTACACCTTC
17	TRBV6-1	-	TRBD1	TRBJ1-5	CASSDILRVGGYQPQHF	TGTGCCAGCAGTGATATCTTGAGGGTAGGGGGCTATCAGCCCCAGCATTTT
20	TRBV2	-	TRBD1	TRBJ2-6	CASSRDPSGQGALGANVLTF	TGTGCCAGCAGCCGTGACCCCTCCGGACAGGGGGCATTAGGGGCCAACGTCCTGACTTTC
14	TRBV5-6	-	TRBD2	TRBJ2-7	CASSVLAVSYEQYF	TGTGCCAGCAGCGTACTAGCGGTGTCCTACGAGCAGTACTTC
16	TRBV5-1	-	-	TRBJ2-1	CASSSGQWGSLNEQFF	TGCGCCAGCAGCTCAGGACAGTGGGGTTCTCTAAATGAGCAGTTCTTC
16	TRBV7-5	once	-	TRBJ2-5	CARSPGTSGIQETQYF	TGTGCCAGAAGCCCCGGGACTAGCGGAATCCAAGAGACCCAGTACTTC
18	TRBV18	-	TRBD1	TRBJ2-7	CASSRAGAGGGVAYEQYF	TGTGCCAGCTCACGGGCGGGTGCAGGGGGCGGCGTAGCCTACGAGCAGTACTTC
17	TRBV28	-	-	TRBJ1-2	CASRRAFVFGGRPGYTF	TGTGCCAGCAGACGGGCGTTTGTGTTCGGGGGGCGGCCTGGCTACACCTTC
13	TRBV4-2	-	-	TRBJ1-2	CASRPGGAGGYTF	TGTGCCAGCAGGCCGGGGGGCGCGGGTGGCTACACCTTC
15	TRBV7-3	-	TRBD2	TRBJ2-1	CASSPDAGASDEQFF	TGTGCCAGCAGCCCAGACGCGGGAGCTTCGGATGAGCAGTTCTTC
14	TRBV28	-	-	TRBJ1-1	CASSAPSRGTEAFF	TGTGCCAGCAGCGCGCCCAGCAGGGGCACTGAAGCTTTCTTT
14	TRBV6-5	-	-	TRBJ1-4	CASRKQLTNEKLFF	TGTGCCAGCAGGAAACAGCTAACTAATGAAAAACTGTTTTTT
14	TRBV19	-	-	TRBJ1-6	CASSISQGESPLHF	TGTGCCAGTAGTATCAGCCAGGGCGAATCACCCCTCCACTTT
13	TRBV7-9	-	TRBD1	TRBJ2-1	CASSRTGTDEQFF	TGTGCCAGCAGCCGGACAGGGACCGATGAGCAGTTCTTC
15	TRBV5-1	once	TRBD1	TRBJ2-1	CASSLVRTGYNEQFF	TGCGCCAGCAGCTTGGTCCGGACAGGGTACAATGAGCAGTTCTTC
11	TRBV28	few	TRBD1	TRBJ1-2	CAQGANYGYTF	TGTGCCCAGGGGGCGAACTATGGCTACACCTTC
14	TRBV9	-	-	TRBJ1-1	CASSVDPRVTEAFF	TGTGCCAGCAGCGTAGATCCCAGGGTCACTGAAGCTTTCTTT
11	TRBV19	-	-	TRBJ2-1	CASSGTFEQFF	TGTGCCAGTAGTGGGACTTTTGAGCAGTTCTTC
16	TRBV7-9	-	-	TRBJ2-1	CASSLGVGTLYNEQFF	TGTGCCAGCAGCCTAGGGGTTGGGACACTCTACAATGAGCAGTTCTTC
12	TRBV29-1	-	-	TRBJ1-1	CSVLRMNTEAFF	TGCAGCGTGCTCAGGATGAACACTGAAGCTTTCTTT
16	TRBV5-1	-	-	TRBJ1-1	CASSLSFQAANTEAFF	TGCGCCAGCAGCTTGTCGTTTCAGGCAGCGAACACTGAAGCTTTCTTT
16	TRBV2	few	TRBD1	TRBJ2-2	CASRDRGPSTTGELFF	TGTGCCAGCAGAGACAGGGGCCCCTCGACCACCGGGGAGCTGTTTTTT
15	TRBV27	-	TRBD1	TRBJ1-1	CASSSLQGANTEAFF	TGTGCCAGCAGTTCCTTACAGGGGGCGAACACTGAAGCTTTCTTT
14	TRBV4-1	-	-	TRBJ2-1	CASSQGFQNNEQFF	TGCGCCAGCAGCCAAGGTTTTCAGAACAATGAGCAGTTCTTC
15	TRBV2	once	TRBD1	TRBJ1-1	CASSSKDRGLGEAFF	TGTGCCAGCAGTAGTAAGGACAGGGGGCTAGGTGAAGCTTTCTTT